The source of this T cell receptor beta chain is a study of T cell responses to AZD1222 COVID-19 vaccine. Whole-study results and caveats: Baseline seropositivity characterized only six AZD1222 recipients. Females outnumbered males among donors, who were mostly white British; clonal diversity was possibly underestimated. There were vaccine-associated CD4 TCRs across spike, dominant at 160-218 and 743-854. All repertoire sampling was performed exclusively after the peak T cell response.

Germline V lookup: CDR1 SNHLY, CDR2 FYNNEI. J was trimmed by 4 bases and V by 6 bases; bases with no gene match: 14. The CDR3 is 17 residues long. Worth noting for this clone: Its antigen remains unidentified.

The method was immunoSEQ multiplex PCR; TCRdb's version includes in-frame clones alone and lacks a portion of them. The sample shows some 200,000 clones, roughly 88% of them seen only once. The chain uses TRBV2 and TRBJ1-1, with 10 bases matching TRBD1. Sequencing used peripheral blood, obtained on day 0 of AZD1222 vaccination. The receptor was isolated from an adult in good health. The CDR3 loop reads CASSRGDRGLLGTEAFF. The CDR3 region has the DNA TGTGCCAGCAGCCGAGGTGACAGGGGGCTGTTGGGCACTGAAGCTTTCTTT.